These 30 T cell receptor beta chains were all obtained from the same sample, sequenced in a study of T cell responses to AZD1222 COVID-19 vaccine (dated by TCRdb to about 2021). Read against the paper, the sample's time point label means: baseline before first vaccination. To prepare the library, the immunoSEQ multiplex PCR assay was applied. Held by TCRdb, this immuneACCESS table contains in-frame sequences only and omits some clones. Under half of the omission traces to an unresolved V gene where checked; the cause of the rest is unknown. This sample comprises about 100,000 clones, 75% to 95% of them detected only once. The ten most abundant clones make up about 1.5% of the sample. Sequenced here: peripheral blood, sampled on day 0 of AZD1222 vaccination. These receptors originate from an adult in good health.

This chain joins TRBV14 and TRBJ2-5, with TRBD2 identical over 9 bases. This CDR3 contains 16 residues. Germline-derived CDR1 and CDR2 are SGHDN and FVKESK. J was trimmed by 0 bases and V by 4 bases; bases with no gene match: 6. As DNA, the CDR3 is TGTGCCAGCAGCCCGGGACTAGCCGGGTACCAAGAGACCCAGTACTTC. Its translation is CASSPGLAGYQETQYF.

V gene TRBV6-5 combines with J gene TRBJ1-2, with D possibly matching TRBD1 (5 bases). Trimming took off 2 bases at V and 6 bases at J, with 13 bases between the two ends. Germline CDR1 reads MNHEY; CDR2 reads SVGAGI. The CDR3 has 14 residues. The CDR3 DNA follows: TGTGCCAGCAGTTACGGAAGGGGTGCCGATGGCTACACCTTC. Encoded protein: CASSYGRGADGYTF.

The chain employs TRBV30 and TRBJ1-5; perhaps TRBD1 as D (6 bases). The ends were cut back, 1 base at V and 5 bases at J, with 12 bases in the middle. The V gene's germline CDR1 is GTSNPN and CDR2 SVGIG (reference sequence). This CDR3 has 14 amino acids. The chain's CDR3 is CAWSAGTSYQPQHF. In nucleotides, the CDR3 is TGTGCCTGGAGTGCTGGGACATCTTATCAGCCCCAGCATTTT.

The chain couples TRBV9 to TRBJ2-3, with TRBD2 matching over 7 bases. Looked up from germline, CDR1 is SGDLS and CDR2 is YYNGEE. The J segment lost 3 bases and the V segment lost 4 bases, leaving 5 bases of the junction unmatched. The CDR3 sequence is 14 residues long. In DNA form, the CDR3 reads TGTGCCAGCAGCACTTATAGCGGGACAGATACGCAGTATTTT. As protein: CASSTYSGTDTQYF.

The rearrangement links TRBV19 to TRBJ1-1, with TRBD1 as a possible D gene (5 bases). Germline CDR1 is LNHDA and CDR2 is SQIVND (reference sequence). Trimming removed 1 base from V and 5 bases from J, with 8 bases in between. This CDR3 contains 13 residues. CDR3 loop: CASSIGEGTEAFF. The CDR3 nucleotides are TGTGCCAGTAGTATAGGTGAGGGGACTGAAGCTTTCTTT.

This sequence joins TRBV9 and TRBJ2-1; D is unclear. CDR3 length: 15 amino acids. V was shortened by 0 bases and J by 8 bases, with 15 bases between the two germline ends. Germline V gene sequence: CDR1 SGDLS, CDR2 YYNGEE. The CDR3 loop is CASSVAPVQRHEQFF. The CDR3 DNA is TGTGCCAGCAGCGTAGCCCCCGTGCAGCGCCATGAGCAGTTCTTC.

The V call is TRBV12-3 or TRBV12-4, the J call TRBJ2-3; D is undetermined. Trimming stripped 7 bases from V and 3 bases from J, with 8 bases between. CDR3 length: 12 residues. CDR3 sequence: CASKTATDTQYF. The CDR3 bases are TGTGCCAGCAAAACAGCAACAGATACGCAGTATTTT.

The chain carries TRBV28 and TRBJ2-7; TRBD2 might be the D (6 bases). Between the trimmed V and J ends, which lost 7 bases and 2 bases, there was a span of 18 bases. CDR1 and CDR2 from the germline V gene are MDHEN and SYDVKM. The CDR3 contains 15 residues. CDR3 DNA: TGTGCCAGCAAGGTCTATAGGCGGGGCGCCTACGAGCAGTACTTC. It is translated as CASKVYRRGAYEQYF.

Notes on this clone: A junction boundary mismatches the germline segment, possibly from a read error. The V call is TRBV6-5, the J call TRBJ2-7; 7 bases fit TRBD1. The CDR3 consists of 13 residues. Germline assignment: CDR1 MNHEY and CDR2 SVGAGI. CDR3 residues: CASNYGQAYEQYF. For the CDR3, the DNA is TGTGCCAGCAATTACGGACAGGCCTACGAGCAGTACTTC.

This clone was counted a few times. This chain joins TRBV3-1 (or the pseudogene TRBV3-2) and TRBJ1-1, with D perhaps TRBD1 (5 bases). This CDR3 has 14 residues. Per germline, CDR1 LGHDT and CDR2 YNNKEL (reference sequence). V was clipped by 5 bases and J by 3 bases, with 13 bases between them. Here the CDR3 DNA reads TGTGCCAGCAGCGGGACCGCAGATTACACTGAAGCTTTCTTT. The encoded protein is CASSGTADYTEAFF.

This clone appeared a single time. The CDR3 protein is CASSDGGYGYQETQYF. CDR3 DNA sequence: TGCGCCAGCAGTGACGGTGGATACGGGTACCAAGAGACCCAGTACTTC. The V call is TRBV10-1, the J call TRBJ2-5; no firm D call. The CDR3 consists of 16 residues. In germline, CDR1 is WNHNN, CDR2 SYGVQD (reference sequence). Trimming took off 3 bases at V and 0 bases at J, with 14 bases between the two ends.

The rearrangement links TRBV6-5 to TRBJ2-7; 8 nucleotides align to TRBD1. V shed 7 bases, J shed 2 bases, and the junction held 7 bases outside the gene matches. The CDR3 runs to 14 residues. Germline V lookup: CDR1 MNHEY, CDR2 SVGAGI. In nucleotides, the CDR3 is TGTGCCAGCATGAGGGGGACAGGAGCCTACGAGCAGTACTTC. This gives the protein CASMRGTGAYEQYF.

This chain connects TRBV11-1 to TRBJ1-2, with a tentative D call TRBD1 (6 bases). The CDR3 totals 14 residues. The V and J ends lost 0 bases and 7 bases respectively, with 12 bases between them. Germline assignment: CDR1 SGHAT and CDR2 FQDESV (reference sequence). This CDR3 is CASSLAGGMSGYTF. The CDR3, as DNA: TGTGCCAGCAGCTTAGCTGGGGGCATGTCTGGCTACACCTTC.

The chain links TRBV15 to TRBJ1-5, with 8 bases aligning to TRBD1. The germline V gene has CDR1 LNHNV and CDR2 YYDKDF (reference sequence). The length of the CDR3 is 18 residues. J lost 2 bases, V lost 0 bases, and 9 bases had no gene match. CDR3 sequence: CATSRDSATGVGNQPQHF. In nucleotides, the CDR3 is TGTGCCACCAGCAGAGATTCGGCGACAGGGGTGGGCAATCAGCCCCAGCATTTT. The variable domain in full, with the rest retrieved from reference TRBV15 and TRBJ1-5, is DAMVIQNPRYQVTQFGKPVTLSCSQTLNHNVMYWYQQKSSQAPKLLFHYYDKDFNNEADTPDNFQSRRPNTSFCFLDIRSPGLGDTAMYLCATSRDSATGVGNQPQHFGDGTRLSIL.

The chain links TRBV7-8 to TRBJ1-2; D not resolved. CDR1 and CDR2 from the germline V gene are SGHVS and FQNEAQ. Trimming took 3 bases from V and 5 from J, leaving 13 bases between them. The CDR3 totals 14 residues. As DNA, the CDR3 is TGTGCCAGCAGCTTTAGGATCGGGCCTTATGGCTACACCTTC. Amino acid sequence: CASSFRIGPYGYTF.

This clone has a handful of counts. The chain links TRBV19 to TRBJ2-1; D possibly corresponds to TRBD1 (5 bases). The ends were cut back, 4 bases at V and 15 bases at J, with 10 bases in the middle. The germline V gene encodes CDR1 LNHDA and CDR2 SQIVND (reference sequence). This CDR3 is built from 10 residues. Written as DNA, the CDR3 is TGTGCCAGTAGTAACAGGCGGCTGTTCTTC. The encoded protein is CASSNRRLFF.

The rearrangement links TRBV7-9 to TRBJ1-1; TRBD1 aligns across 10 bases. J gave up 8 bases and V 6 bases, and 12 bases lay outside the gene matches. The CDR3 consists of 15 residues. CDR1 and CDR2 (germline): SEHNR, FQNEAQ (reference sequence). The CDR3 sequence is CASRSGTGAAGEAFF. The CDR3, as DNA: TGTGCCAGCAGATCCGGGACAGGGGCCGCGGGAGAAGCTTTCTTT.

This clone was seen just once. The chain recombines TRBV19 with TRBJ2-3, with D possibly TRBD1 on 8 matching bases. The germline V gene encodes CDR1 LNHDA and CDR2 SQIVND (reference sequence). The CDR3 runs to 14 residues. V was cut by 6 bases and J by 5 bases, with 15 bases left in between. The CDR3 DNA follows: TGTGCCAGTAGCGATACAGGGGGGGGAGATACGCAGTATTTT. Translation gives CASSDTGGGDTQYF.

CDR3 loop: CASSDTSGGANEQFF. The CDR3 DNA reads TGTGCCAGCAGTGACACTAGCGGGGGGGCCAATGAGCAGTTCTTC. The chain is built from TRBV6-4 and TRBJ2-1, with 13 bases aligning to TRBD2. J gave up 6 bases and V 2 bases, and 1 base lay outside the gene matches. The CDR3 covers 15 residues. The germline V gene encodes CDR1 MRHNA and CDR2 SNTAGT.

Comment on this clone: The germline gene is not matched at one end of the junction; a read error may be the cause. As DNA, the CDR3 is TGTGCCCGCAGGGGGCGGGGGGCCAAAGCCTACGAGCAGTACTTC. Its translation is CARRGRGAKAYEQYF. The chain joins TRBV2 to TRBJ2-7, with D perhaps TRBD1 or TRBD2 (8 bases each). CDR3 length: 15 residues. CDR1 is SNHLY and CDR2 is FYNNEI in the germline V gene.

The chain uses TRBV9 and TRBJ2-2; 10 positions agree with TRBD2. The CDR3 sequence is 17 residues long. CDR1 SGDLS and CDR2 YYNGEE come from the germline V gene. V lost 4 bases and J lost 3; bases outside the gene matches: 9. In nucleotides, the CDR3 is TGTGCCAGCAGCCTCTGGGAGACTAGCGGGCACACCGGGGAGCTGTTTTTT. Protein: CASSLWETSGHTGELFF.

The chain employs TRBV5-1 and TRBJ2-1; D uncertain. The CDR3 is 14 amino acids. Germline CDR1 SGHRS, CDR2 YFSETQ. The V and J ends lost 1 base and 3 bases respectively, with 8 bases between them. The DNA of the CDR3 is TGCGCCAGCAGCTTGCGGCAGAGCTACAATGAGCAGTTCTTC. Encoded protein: CASSLRQSYNEQFF.

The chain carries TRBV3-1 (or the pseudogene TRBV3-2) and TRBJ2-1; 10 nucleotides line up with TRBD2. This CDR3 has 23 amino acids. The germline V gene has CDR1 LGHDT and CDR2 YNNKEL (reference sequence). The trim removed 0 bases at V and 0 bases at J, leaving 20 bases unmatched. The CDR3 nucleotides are TGTGCCAGCAGCCAAGAAGGGGGCGAGACTAGCGGGTCCATACATAGCTCCTACAATGAGCAGTTCTTC. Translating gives CASSQEGGETSGSIHSSYNEQFF.

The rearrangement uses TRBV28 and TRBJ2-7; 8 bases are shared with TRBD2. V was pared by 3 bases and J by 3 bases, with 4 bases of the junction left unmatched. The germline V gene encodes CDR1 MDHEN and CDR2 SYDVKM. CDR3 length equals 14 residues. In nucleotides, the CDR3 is TGTGCCAGCAGTTTTCGGGGGGGCTTCTACGAGCAGTACTTC. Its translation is CASSFRGGFYEQYF.

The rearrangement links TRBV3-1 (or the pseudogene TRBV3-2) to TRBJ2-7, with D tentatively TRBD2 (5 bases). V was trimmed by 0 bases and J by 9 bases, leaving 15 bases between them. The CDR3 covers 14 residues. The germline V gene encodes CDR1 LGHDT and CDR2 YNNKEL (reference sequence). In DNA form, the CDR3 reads TGTGCCAGCAGCCAAGATTACAGCGGCTTGCTGCAGTACTTC. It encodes CASSQDYSGLLQYF.

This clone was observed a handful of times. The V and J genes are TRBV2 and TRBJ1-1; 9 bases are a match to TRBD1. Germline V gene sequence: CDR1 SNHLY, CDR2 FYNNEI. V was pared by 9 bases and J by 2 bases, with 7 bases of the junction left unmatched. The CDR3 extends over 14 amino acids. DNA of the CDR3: TGTGCCAGTCAGGACAGGGGCGGTAACACTGAAGCTTTCTTT. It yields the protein CASQDRGGNTEAFF.

The CDR3 DNA reads as TGTGCCAGCAGCTTAAGTAGGTGGGGCACTGAAGCTTTCTTT. Its translation is CASSLSRWGTEAFF. The rearrangement links TRBV7-2 to TRBJ1-1; D unclear. Trimming removed 2 bases from V and 4 bases from J, with 11 bases in between. Germline CDR1 and CDR2: SGHTA and FQGNSA. The CDR3 extends over 14 amino acids.

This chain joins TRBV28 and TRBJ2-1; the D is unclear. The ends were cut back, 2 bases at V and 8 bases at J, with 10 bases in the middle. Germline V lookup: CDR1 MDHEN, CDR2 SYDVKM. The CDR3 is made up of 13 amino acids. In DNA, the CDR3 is TGTGCCAGCAGTTTAAGTGGCCAGGATGAGCAGTTCTTC. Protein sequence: CASSLSGQDEQFF.

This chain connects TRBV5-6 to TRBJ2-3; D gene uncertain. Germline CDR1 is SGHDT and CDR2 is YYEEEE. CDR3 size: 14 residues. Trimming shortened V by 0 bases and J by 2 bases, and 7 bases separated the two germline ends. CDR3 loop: CASSLVSLTDTQYF. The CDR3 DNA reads TGTGCCAGCAGCTTGGTTTCGCTCACAGATACGCAGTATTTT.

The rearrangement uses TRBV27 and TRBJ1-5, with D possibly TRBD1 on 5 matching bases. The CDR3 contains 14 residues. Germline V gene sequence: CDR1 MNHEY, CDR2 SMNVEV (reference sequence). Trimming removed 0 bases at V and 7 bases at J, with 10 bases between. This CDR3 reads CASSLSPGQQPQHF. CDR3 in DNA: TGTGCCAGCAGTTTATCCCCAGGGCAGCAGCCCCAGCATTTT.